This T cell receptor beta chain emerged from a study of T cell responses to AZD1222 COVID-19 vaccine. Data came from immunoSEQ multiplex PCR; TCRdb stores just in-frame clones and leaves some out. The data contain 150,000 to 180,000 clones, around nine tenths of them singletons. CDR1 and CDR2 (germline): SGDLS, YYNGEE. V shed 4 bases and J shed 7 bases, with 11 bases lying between them. There are 13 residues in the CDR3. This sample comprised peripheral blood, obtained on day 0 of AZD1222 vaccination. This clonotype originated in an adult in good health. The chain is built from TRBV9 and TRBJ1-4; D gene uncertain. CDR3 nucleotides: TGTGCCAGCAGCCCCGCGGGGAGTGAAAAACTGTTTTTT. Amino acids: CASSPAGSEKLFF. The full variable domain, in which reference TRBV9 and TRBJ1-4 provide the parts outside the CDR3, is DSGVTQTPKHLITATGQRVTLRCSPRSGDLSVYWYQQSLDQGLQFLIQYYNGEERAKGNILERFSAQQFPDLHSELNLSSLELGDSALYFCASSPAGSEKLFFGSGTQLSVL.